The rows below give T cell receptor beta chains drawn from one sample of a study of early T cells in non-severe SARS-CoV-2 infection. TCRdb passed the 5' RACE reads through MiXCR, listing each CDR3 protein once. The sample has about 77,000 distinct CDR3 sequences, approximately 5% seen once; the top ten hold less than 9.5%. This specimen consisted of whole blood, obtained at baseline. The receptors shown here come from an adult who was a healthcare worker with PCR-confirmed SARS-CoV-2 infection or an uninfected control (not recorded which). Both conserved end residues are part of each CDR3. Each record gives: D gene, CDR3 length, V gene, J gene, CDR3 protein. D genes are given only for firm matches.

d_call: NA
cdr3_length: 15
v_call: TRBV2
j_call: TRBJ2-2
cdr3_aa: CASSGTGANTGELFF

d_call: NA
cdr3_length: 16
v_call: TRBV5-1
j_call: TRBJ2-7
cdr3_aa: CASSDPTVSHSYEQYF

d_call: NA
cdr3_length: 18
v_call: TRBV5-1
j_call: TRBJ1-2
cdr3_aa: CASSLFPFEGNSNYGYTF

d_call: NA
cdr3_length: 11
v_call: TRBV20-1
j_call: TRBJ2-3
cdr3_aa: CSAQKTDTQYF

d_call: TRBD1
cdr3_length: 15
v_call: TRBV27
j_call: TRBJ1-5
cdr3_aa: CASSSRTGFNQPQHF

d_call: TRBD2
cdr3_length: 15
v_call: TRBV20-1
j_call: TRBJ2-3
cdr3_aa: CSARKAGVSTDTQYF

d_call: TRBD1
cdr3_length: 15
v_call: TRBV20-1
j_call: TRBJ1-5
cdr3_aa: CSARGDSFSNQPQHF

d_call: TRBD1
cdr3_length: 17
v_call: TRBV7-8
j_call: TRBJ1-1
cdr3_aa: CASSFLGQGRMNTEAFF

d_call: TRBD2
cdr3_length: 13
v_call: TRBV12-3/TRBV12-4
j_call: TRBJ2-2
cdr3_aa: CASTRGRSGELFF

d_call: NA
cdr3_length: 14
v_call: TRBV12-3/TRBV12-4
j_call: TRBJ2-3
cdr3_aa: CASSRTGIGATQYF

d_call: NA
cdr3_length: 14
v_call: TRBV4-1
j_call: TRBJ2-3
cdr3_aa: CASSQRTRLDTQYF

d_call: NA
cdr3_length: 12
v_call: TRBV30
j_call: TRBJ2-3
cdr3_aa: CAWDGSTDTQYF

d_call: NA
cdr3_length: 14
v_call: TRBV21-1
j_call: TRBJ2-7
cdr3_aa: CASSKGRLANEQYF

d_call: NA
cdr3_length: 13
v_call: TRBV6-1
j_call: TRBJ1-5
cdr3_aa: CASSEAGKIPQHF

d_call: NA
cdr3_length: 16
v_call: TRBV5-5
j_call: TRBJ2-3
cdr3_aa: CASSLDRGSYTDTQYF

d_call: NA
cdr3_length: 15
v_call: TRBV4-2
j_call: TRBJ2-1
cdr3_aa: CASSQGDSGDNEQFF